This TCR beta chain was recorded in a study of blood T cell repertoires in COVID-19. The CDR3 totals 13 residues. V shed 5 bases, J shed 6 bases, and the junction held 5 bases outside the gene matches. The V gene's germline CDR1 is SGHAT and CDR2 FQNNGV. TCRdb keeps only in-frame clones here, not all; method: immunoSEQ multiplex PCR. Among approximately 60,000 clones listed, 70% to 80% were seen once. The sample comprised peripheral blood. This sequence was found in a man aged 55 to 69 with acute or convalescent COVID-19. The chain carries TRBV11-2 and TRBJ2-3; 7 bases align to TRBD1. The CDR3 sequence is CASSTDREDTQYF. DNA for the CDR3: TGTGCCAGCAGCACCGACAGGGAGGATACGCAGTATTTT.